The following is a T cell receptor beta chain sequence with its context. This clonotype has only a few counts. It lacks a known antigen. No clone much larger than this one lies a single base away; base qualities are absent. The source of the sample is a study of T-cell reconstitution after alpha-beta-depleted transplantation in children (dated by TCRdb to the mid-2010s). Regarding the research as a whole: Using TCR repertoire profiling, the study followed T-cell immune reconstitution in a quantitative way in children after TCRalphabeta/CD19-depleted allogeneic hematopoietic cell transplantation.

Library generation was performed with PCR. Sequencing took place on an Illumina HiSeq 2500. Molecular barcoding was employed in the preparation of TCR libraries, with unique molecular identifiers being used to normalize TCRbeta repertoire quantification. TCRdb passed the public sequencing reads through fastp at Q25 and MiXCR, retaining productive beta sequences. For every CDR3 protein sequence, its rows merge into one entry that carries the most common genes and DNA. Within this sample are a few hundred thousand distinct CDR3 sequences, with roughly 22% of them counted one time only. The ten largest clones take up around 3.9% of the sample. Based on the germline V gene, the CDR1 and CDR2 sequences are SQVTM and ANQGSEA. V was cut back by 3 bases and J by 5 bases, leaving a gap of 14 bases between them. Inclusive of the bounding cysteine and phenylalanine, the CDR3 is 14 residues long. Just CDR3 DNA is preserved here, 42 bases in frame from base 1.

The clonotype originates from a human donor who donated a stem cell graft to a child with acute myeloid leukemia. The input for sequencing was PBMCs from the stem cell graft donor, taken from the stem cell graft. The sequence links TRBV29-1 to TRBJ2-1; the D gene assignment is ambiguous. The DNA sequence reads TGCAGCGTTGACTACAAACGAACCCACAATGAGCAGTTCTTC. It is translated as CSVDYKRTHNEQFF.